A selection of T cell receptor beta chains follows, all from one sample in a study of blood T cells in healthy people across ages. TCRdb fed the 5' RACE reads into MiXCR, producing one record per CDR3 protein. The sample shows roughly 800,000 distinct CDR3 sequences, approximately 35% of them seen only once. The sequenced sample consisted of blood. These TCRs come from a man aged 18 to 29 in good health. CDR3s include the opening cysteine and the closing phenylalanine or tryptophan. Clone size is not always given. Where it is, it says once, few, many or a class for expanded clones.

15,TRBV4-3,-,TRBJ2-4,CASSQGWGDKNIQYF
14,TRBV5-1,many,TRBJ2-3,CASSGTGLTDTQYF
16,TRBV9,few,TRBJ1-6,CASSPPGTGLKSPLHF
17,TRBV5-1,-,TRBJ2-1,CASSLGGSAISYNEQFF
11,TRBV14,-,TRBJ2-3,CASSHQTTQYF
15,TRBV5-1,few,TRBJ1-2,CASSPRVQGALGYTF
16,TRBV20-1,-,TRBJ1-6,CSAKGQGIFYNSPLHF
19,TRBV6-1,few,TRBJ2-1,CASSDRLAGGRVSYNEQFF
15,TRBV4-2,-,TRBJ2-3,CASSQDGGNTDTQYF
15,TRBV20-1,few,TRBJ2-3,CSARVGGTLPDTQYF
18,TRBV4-3,-,TRBJ2-6,CASSQTLVRGSGANVLTF
13,TRBV5-1,few,TRBJ1-1,CASSTTGAPEAFF
17,TRBV4-2,many,TRBJ2-1,CASSQDRSGLSYNEQFF
14,TRBV6-2/TRBV6-3,-,TRBJ2-1,CASSLAGQLDEQFF
18,TRBV9,-,TRBJ1-6,CASSAGGGASSYNSPLHF
15,TRBV15,few,TRBJ1-5,CATSPAPYSNQPQHF
17,TRBV28,-,TRBJ2-6,CTSSRQGKLSGANVLTF